The entry below gives a single TCR beta chain sequence along with its context. The multiple sclerosis controls were treatment-naive patients with relapsing-remitting disease that was stable or active. The data derive from a study of CD8 T cells in Susac syndrome. Random hexamers were used to reverse transcribe the RNA input (roughly 0.5 to 1 ug). By means of immunoSEQ multiplex PCR, TCR beta CDR3 spanning 54 Vbeta and 13 Jbeta underwent amplification. MiXCR was run by TCRdb on the immunoSEQ multiplex PCR reads, yielding one entry per CDR3 protein. Counted here are about 430,000 distinct CDR3 sequences, approximately 89% occurring once; the ten biggest clones make up under 0.15%. Looked up from germline, CDR1 is LNHDA and CDR2 is SQIVND (reference sequence). V gave up 5 bases and J gave up 4 bases; unmatched junction bases: 15. CDR3 length: 18 amino acids.

The specimen was CD8+ T cells from PBMCs. This TCR came from a human donor with multiple sclerosis. V usage is TRBV19 and J usage is TRBJ1-1; TRBD1 agrees at 11 bases. The CDR3 spells CASSGLGFSGTGGTEAFF. The CDR3, as DNA: TGTGCCAGTAGTGGGTTGGGGTTCTCCGGGACAGGGGGCACTGAAGCTTTCTTT. Variable domain in full (rest from reference TRBV19 and TRBJ1-1): DGGITQSPKYLFRKEGQNVTLSCEQNLNHDAMYWYRQDPGQGLRLIYYSQIVNDFQKGDIAEGYSVSREKKESFPLTVTSAQKNPTAFYLCASSGLGFSGTGGTEAFFGQGTRLTVV.